Following are 24 T cell receptor beta chains from one sample sequenced in a study of blood T cell repertoires in COVID-19 (TCRdb year 2020). The library was prepared using the immunoSEQ multiplex PCR assay. TCRdb holds this immuneACCESS table with in-frame rearrangements only. Some clones are missing; in checked studies, unresolved V genes explain under half, and the rest has no known cause. The sample has 100,000 or so clones on record, roughly 92% of them singletons. Less than 2% of the sample rests with the top ten. Sequencing input: peripheral blood. The receptors stem from a woman in her 50s with COVID-19, enrolled during active disease.

V and J are TRBV7-9 and TRBJ1-2, with D possibly matching TRBD1 (6 bases). Germline CDR1 reads SEHNR; CDR2 reads FQNEAQ (reference sequence). The ends were cut back, 3 bases at V and 2 bases at J, with 7 bases in the middle. This CDR3 comprises 13 residues. The CDR3 loop is CASSFGQNYGYTF. The CDR3 coding sequence is TGTGCCAGCAGCTTTGGACAGAACTATGGCTACACCTTC.

The chain recombines TRBV11-2 with TRBJ1-2; 8 bases are a match to TRBD1. The trim removed 6 bases at V and 0 bases at J, leaving 12 bases unmatched. CDR3 length: 17 residues. CDR1 SGHAT and CDR2 FQNNGV come from the germline V gene. The CDR3 sequence: CASRGPGRGRPNYGYTF. The CDR3 DNA is TGTGCCAGCAGGGGCCCGGGCAGGGGGCGACCTAACTATGGCTACACCTTC. The full variable domain, in which reference TRBV11-2 and TRBJ1-2 provide the parts outside the CDR3, is EAGVAQSPRYKIIEKRQSVAFWCNPISGHATLYWYQQILGQGPKLLIQFQNNGVVDDSQLPKDRFSAERLKGVDSTLKIQPAKLEDSAVYLCASRGPGRGRPNYGYTFGSGTRLTVV.

This clone occurred a few times. The chain uses TRBV30 and TRBJ1-2, with D possibly matching TRBD1 (5 bases). The germline gives CDR1 GTSNPN, CDR2 SVGIG (reference sequence). This CDR3 has 14 residues. V gave up 4 bases and J gave up 4 bases, with 16 bases separating them. The DNA of the CDR3 is TGTGCCTGGACAGAGGGGCAGGGACTCTATGGCTACACCTTC. Its translation: CAWTEGQGLYGYTF. Combining the CDR3 with reference TRBV30 and TRBJ1-2 gives the whole variable domain SQTIHQWPATLVQPVGSPLSLECTVEGTSNPNLYWYRQAAGRGLQLLFYSVGIGQISSEVPQNLSASRPQDRQFILSSKKLLLSDSGFYLCAWTEGQGLYGYTFGSGTRLTVV.

The rearrangement links TRBV11-3 to TRBJ1-1, with a tentative D call TRBD1 (5 bases). Trimming stripped 1 base from V and 4 bases from J, with 10 bases between. This CDR3 is built from 14 residues. Germline assignment: CDR1 SGHNT and CDR2 YENEEA. The CDR3 region has the DNA TGTGCCAGCAGCTTAGGGGGGGTCAGCACTGAAGCTTTCTTT. Its translation is CASSLGGVSTEAFF.

The chain joins TRBV19 to TRBJ1-1; D gene ambiguous. This CDR3 has 14 residues. V shed 11 bases and J shed 1 base, with 17 bases lying between them. Germline V gene data show CDR1 as LNHDA and CDR2 as SQIVND (reference sequence). CDR3 in amino acids: CASAPGIQNTEAFF. DNA for the CDR3: TGTGCCTCGGCCCCAGGCATCCAGAACACTGAAGCTTTCTTT.

This clone was observed a few times. The rearrangement joins TRBV19 to TRBJ1-3; a possible D gene is TRBD1 (6 bases). Germline V gives CDR1 LNHDA, CDR2 SQIVND (reference sequence). The CDR3 is 16 amino acids. V was clipped by 10 bases and J by 2 bases, with 21 bases between them. DNA for the CDR3: TGTGCCACCTCACCGGCCAGGGGCGGTACTGGAAACACCATATATTTT. Amino acids: CATSPARGGTGNTIYF.

The gene calls are TRBV6-2 or TRBV6-3 and TRBJ1-5; 8 positions agree with TRBD1. Looked up from germline, CDR1 is MNHEY and CDR2 is SVGEGT. Trimming at V came to 6 bases and at J to 3 bases, leaving 7 bases not matched to a gene. This CDR3 spans 15 amino acids. The CDR3 region is CASSQGQGNNQPQHF. CDR3 in DNA: TGTGCCAGCAGCCAAGGACAGGGAAACAATCAGCCCCAGCATTTT.

The V and J genes are TRBV30 and TRBJ1-1; 7 nucleotides align to TRBD1. This CDR3 comprises 15 residues. Germline V CDR1 and CDR2: GTSNPN, SVGIG (reference sequence). The V segment lost 5 bases and the J segment 1 base; nucleotides outside the gene matches: 10. This CDR3 is CAWQPLDRPNTEAFF. CDR3 sequence (DNA): TGTGCCTGGCAACCTTTGGACAGGCCGAACACTGAAGCTTTCTTT. Supplemented by reference TRBV30 and TRBJ1-1, the full variable domain reads SQTIHQWPATLVQPVGSPLSLECTVEGTSNPNLYWYRQAAGRGLQLLFYSVGIGQISSEVPQNLSASRPQDRQFILSSKKLLLSDSGFYLCAWQPLDRPNTEAFFGQGTRLTVV.

The V gene is TRBV12-5, the J gene TRBJ2-3; TRBD2 agrees at 7 bases. CDR3 length: 17 residues. Trimming at V came to 2 bases and at J to 8 bases, leaving 16 bases not matched to a gene. Germline assignment: CDR1 LGHNT and CDR2 FRNRAP. DNA of the CDR3: TGTGCTAGTGGTTTGCCGAGCGGGGCCCTCCTAGCAGGTACGCAGTATTTT. Translation gives CASGLPSGALLAGTQYF. The full variable domain, with the rest looked up from reference TRBV12-5 and TRBJ2-3, is DARVTQTPRHKVTEMGQEVTMRCQPILGHNTVFWYRQTMMQGLELLAYFRNRAPLDDSGMPKDRFSAEMPDATLATLKIQPSEPRDSAVYFCASGLPSGALLAGTQYFGPGTRLTVL.

The chain links TRBV6-6 to TRBJ2-5; TRBD1 agrees at 9 bases. The CDR3 contains 15 residues. Trimming removed 7 bases from V and 5 bases from J; junction bases left unmatched: 11. Germline V gene data show CDR1 as MNHNY and CDR2 as SVGAGI (reference sequence). The DNA of the CDR3 is TGTGCCAGCACTTCACCGGACAGGGGCCAGGAGACCCAGTACTTC. It encodes CASTSPDRGQETQYF.

The count of this clone is one. The chain joins TRBV19 to TRBJ1-1; D not resolved. Germline V lookup: CDR1 LNHDA, CDR2 SQIVND (reference sequence). CDR3 length: 14 amino acids. V gave up 0 bases and J gave up 2 bases, with 7 bases separating them. Here the CDR3 reads CASSIDTQNTEAFF. DNA of the CDR3: TGTGCCAGTAGTATAGATACACAAAACACTGAAGCTTTCTTT.

This rearrangement joins TRBV9 to TRBJ1-2, with TRBD1 identical over 12 bases. Losses at the gene ends were 4 bases for V and 0 bases for J; bases not matched to a gene: 16. The germline V gene encodes CDR1 SGDLS and CDR2 YYNGEE. There are 20 residues in the CDR3. This CDR3 reads CASSPSVLTGQGASNYGYTF. CDR3 coding DNA: TGTGCCAGCAGCCCATCCGTGCTCACGGGACAGGGGGCATCTAACTATGGCTACACCTTC.

This rearrangement joins TRBV5-1 to TRBJ2-2; D is possibly TRBD2 (6 bases). V was trimmed by 3 bases and J by 7 bases, leaving 19 bases between them. This CDR3 spans 16 amino acids. Germline CDR1 SGHRS, CDR2 YFSETQ. CDR3 protein: CASSSPGLKSFGELFF. The CDR3 DNA follows: TGCGCCAGCAGCTCCCCGGGACTCAAATCGTTCGGGGAGCTGTTTTTT.

The chain has TRBV6-6 and TRBJ2-7; 9 bases map to TRBD2. Germline-derived CDR1 and CDR2 are MNHNY and SVGAGI (reference sequence). The CDR3 is made up of 14 amino acids. J lost 0 bases, V lost 5 bases, and 2 bases had no gene match. CDR3 region: CASSSGGSSYEQYV. The DNA of the CDR3 is TGTGCCAGCAGTAGCGGGGGGAGCTCCTACGAGCAGTACGTC.

The chain combines TRBV28 with TRBJ1-6; D unresolved. Germline CDR1 is MDHEN and CDR2 is SYDVKM. The CDR3 is 16 residues long. V was shortened by 7 bases and J by 0 bases, with 13 bases between the two germline ends. The CDR3 here is CASTQTGSSYNSPLHF. The CDR3 nucleotides are TGTGCCAGCACACAAACGGGGTCCTCCTATAATTCACCCCTCCACTTT. Together with reference TRBV28 and TRBJ1-6, the CDR3 gives the full variable domain: DVKVTQSSRYLVKRTGEKVFLECVQDMDHENMFWYRQDPGLGLRLIYFSYDVKMKEKGDIPEGYSVSREKKERFSLILESASTNQTSMYLCASTQTGSSYNSPLHFGNGTRLTVT.

The chain uses TRBV5-5 and TRBJ1-2; 8 bases align to TRBD1. CDR3 size: 14 residues. V lost 0 bases to trimming and J lost 4 bases; unmatched junction nucleotides: 2. Per the germline V gene, CDR1 is SGHKS and CDR2 is YYEKEE (reference sequence). Here the CDR3 reads CASSLGTGSYGYTF. Written as DNA, the CDR3 is TGTGCCAGCAGCTTGGGGACAGGGTCCTATGGCTACACCTTC.

The rearrangement joins TRBV4-2 to TRBJ2-2; maybe TRBD1 (5 bases). The ends were cut back, 4 bases at V and 3 bases at J, with 12 bases in the middle. CDR1 LGHNA and CDR2 YNFKEQ come from the germline V gene. This CDR3 has 15 amino acids. CDR3 coding DNA: TGTGCCAGCAGCCCAAGAAGGGGTTACACCGGGGAGCTGTTTTTT. Protein: CASSPRRGYTGELFF.

The chain's CDR3 is CASSRYRGDNEKLFF. The CDR3 bases are TGTGCCAGCAGCCGCTACAGGGGCGATAATGAAAAACTGTTTTTT. The chain combines TRBV7-8 with TRBJ1-4; 7 bases line up with TRBD1. The CDR3 spans 15 residues. Germline CDR1 is SGHVS and CDR2 is FQNEAQ. With 5 bases clipped from V and 4 bases from J, the junction kept 7 bases outside the gene matches.

V and J are TRBV10-1 and TRBJ1-5; possible D gene TRBD1, 6 bases. CDR3 length: 13 amino acids. Germline values: CDR1 WNHNN, CDR2 SYGVQD (reference sequence). Trimming left V 11 bases short and J 1 base short, with 12 bases between. This chain's CDR3 is CAQRDISNQPQHF. For the CDR3, the DNA is TGCGCCCAGCGGGACATCAGCAATCAGCCCCAGCATTTT.

This clone was seen a single time. The genes are TRBV9 and TRBJ2-3; 15 nucleotides agree with TRBD2. V lost 0 bases to trimming and J lost 0 bases; unmatched junction nucleotides: 2. The germline gives CDR1 SGDLS, CDR2 YYNGEE. This CDR3 is built from 18 residues. CDR3 DNA: TGTGCCAGCAGCGTAGGGACTAGCGGGGGGGTTAGCACAGATACGCAGTATTTT. Amino acid sequence: CASSVGTSGGVSTDTQYF.

The V and J genes are TRBV9 and TRBJ1-2; TRBD1 might be the D (6 bases). The CDR3 sequence is 14 residues long. Trimming took off 3 bases at V and 2 bases at J, with 11 bases between the two ends. In germline, CDR1 is SGDLS, CDR2 YYNGEE. CDR3 loop: CASSAHRENYGYTF. CDR3 nucleotides: TGTGCCAGCAGCGCGCACAGGGAAAACTATGGCTACACCTTC. Complete variable domain (other parts from reference TRBV9 and TRBJ1-2): DSGVTQTPKHLITATGQRVTLRCSPRSGDLSVYWYQQSLDQGLQFLIQYYNGEERAKGNILERFSAQQFPDLHSELNLSSLELGDSALYFCASSAHRENYGYTFGSGTRLTVV.

The J gene is TRBJ2-7, the V gene TRBV5-8; 8 nucleotides match TRBD1. J was trimmed by 5 bases and V by 2 bases; bases with no gene match: 12. Germline CDR1 and CDR2: SGHTS and YDEGEE. The CDR3 covers 16 residues. CDR3 region: CASSFRVGQGRDEQYF. CDR3 nucleotide sequence: TGTGCCAGCAGCTTTCGGGTCGGACAGGGAAGGGACGAGCAGTACTTC.

This clone was detected once. V usage is TRBV24-1 and J usage is TRBJ2-1, with a weak D call TRBD2 (6 bases). The ends were cut back, 5 bases at V and 6 bases at J, with 16 bases in the middle. The V gene's germline CDR1 is KGHDR and CDR2 SFDVKD. The CDR3 extends over 15 amino acids. The CDR3 DNA sequence: TGTGCCACCAGTGTCGGGACGTGGAGGGTCAATGAGCAGTTCTTC. Protein: CATSVGTWRVNEQFF.

The rearrangement links TRBV19 to TRBJ1-1; D is undetermined. This CDR3 is 15 amino acids long. V was clipped by 6 bases and J by 5 bases, with 19 bases between them. Per the germline V gene, CDR1 is LNHDA and CDR2 is SQIVND (reference sequence). DNA of the CDR3: TGTGCCAGTAGACCTCTCGGGCCCGGCGGGACTGAAGCTTTCTTT. This codes for CASRPLGPGGTEAFF.